The 29 T cell receptor beta chains below come from one sample, sequenced in a study of regulatory dendritic cells for organ transplantation. Using immunoSEQ multiplex PCR, the repertoire was profiled, and TCRdb retains in-frame clones only, with some absent. This table has about 29,000 clones, about three quarters appearing once. Sequencing used memory CD4+ T cells from blood. Subset here: CD45RO+ memory T cells. Every receptor here comes from a human donor in good health.

This clone was seen a handful of times. V and J are TRBV25-1 and TRBJ2-7; the D is unclear. Germline lookup yields CDR1 MGHDK and CDR2 SYGVNS. This CDR3 comprises 12 residues. V lost 3 bases to trimming and J lost 9 bases, with 12 bases between them. This CDR3 is CASSDTYLVQYF. DNA for the CDR3: TGTGCCAGCAGTGACACGTACCTGGTGCAGTACTTC.

V is TRBV6-1 and J is TRBJ2-3; TRBD1 might be the D (5 bases). Trimming pared 9 bases from V and 6 bases from J, leaving 19 bases between. CDR3 length: 14 amino acids. CDR1 and CDR2 (germline): MNHNS, SASEGT. CDR3 amino acids: CASSHRKAEDTQYF. CDR3 bases: TGTGCCAGTTCCCACAGGAAGGCCGAGGATACGCAGTATTTT.

The V gene is TRBV7-2, the J gene TRBJ1-5; 7 positions match TRBD1. The CDR3 is made up of 13 amino acids. Germline V CDR1 and CDR2: SGHTA, FQGNSA. With 3 bases clipped from V and 6 bases from J, the junction kept 2 bases outside the gene matches. CDR3 in amino acids: CASSFNRGQPQHF. The CDR3, as DNA: TGTGCCAGCAGCTTTAACAGGGGTCAGCCCCAGCATTTT.

The chain combines TRBV2 with TRBJ1-1, with D possibly matching TRBD1 (5 bases). V lost 11 bases, J lost 5 bases, and 18 bases lay in between. The CDR3 sequence is 13 residues long. Germline V lookup: CDR1 SNHLY, CDR2 FYNNEI. The DNA for the CDR3 is TGTGCCGGGGGTGCGACAGCGGGGACTGAAGCTTTCTTT. This codes for CAGGATAGTEAFF.

This clone was recorded a few times. This rearrangement joins TRBV28 to TRBJ1-5; possible D gene TRBD1, 5 bases. CDR1 MDHEN and CDR2 SYDVKM come from the germline V gene. V was shortened by 6 bases and J by 0 bases, with 12 bases between the two germline ends. The CDR3 loop spans 15 amino acids. This chain's CDR3 is CASRNPGTSNQPQHF. CDR3 coding DNA: TGTGCCAGCAGAAATCCCGGGACTAGCAATCAGCCCCAGCATTTT.

The J gene is TRBJ1-5, the V gene TRBV2; D ambiguous. Germline V gene lookup returns CDR1 SNHLY and CDR2 FYNNEI. The V end lost 1 base, the J end lost 4 bases, and 8 bases lay between the germline ends. The CDR3 has 14 amino acids. The CDR3 DNA follows: TGTGCCAGCAGTGAAGAGGTAGTAAATCAGCCCCAGCATTTT. Its protein is CASSEEVVNQPQHF.

The V and J genes are TRBV7-2 and TRBJ2-5; 12 nucleotides line up with TRBD2. CDR1 and CDR2 from the germline V gene are SGHTA and FQGNSA. The V and J ends lost 3 bases and 4 bases, in that order; junction bases with no gene match: 9. The CDR3 sequence is 17 residues long. The CDR3 is CASSLLPLAGGGETQYF. CDR3 DNA: TGTGCCAGCAGCTTGCTACCCCTAGCGGGGGGGGGAGAGACCCAGTACTTC. The entire variable domain, with the rest obtained from reference TRBV7-2 and TRBJ2-5, is as follows: GAGVSQSPSNKVTEKGKDVELRCDPISGHTALYWYRQSLGQGLEFLIYFQGNSAPDKSGLPSDRFSAERTGGSVSTLTIQRTQQEDSAVYLCASSLLPLAGGGETQYFGPGTRLLVL.

The sample holds a few counts of this clone. The V call is TRBV7-2, the J call TRBJ1-2; D remains unclear. The CDR3 runs 15 residues. CDR1 is SGHTA and CDR2 is FQGNSA in the germline V gene. V shed 5 bases and J shed 7 bases, with 20 bases lying between them. The CDR3 loop reads CASSPRKGLSGGYTF. The CDR3 bases are TGTGCCAGCAGCCCTAGGAAAGGGTTATCGGGTGGCTACACCTTC.

This chain uses TRBV6-4 with TRBJ2-7; 14 bases match TRBD2. The germline V gene has CDR1 MRHNA and CDR2 SNTAGT. This CDR3 region has 15 residues. V lost 7 bases, J lost 3 bases, and 5 bases stayed unmatched. CDR3 loop: CASNPGTSGGYEQYF. CDR3 nucleotides: TGTGCCAGCAACCCAGGGACTAGCGGGGGCTACGAGCAGTACTTC.

This chain uses TRBV4-1 with TRBJ2-2; TRBD2 agrees at 10 bases. This CDR3 is 21 amino acids long. From germline, CDR1 is MGHRA and CDR2 YSYEKL. Germline trimming cut 0 bases from V and 4 bases from J; bases unmatched to any gene: 17. The CDR3 DNA reads TGCGCCAGCAGCCAAGATATCCTGCGGGCTAGCGGGAGCGAAGTCACCGGGGAGCTGTTTTTT. Translated: CASSQDILRASGSEVTGELFF.

V usage is TRBV27 and J usage is TRBJ2-5; 8 bases line up with TRBD2. Unmatched junction bases numbered 19, after V lost 6 bases and J lost 4 bases. The germline V gene has CDR1 MNHEY and CDR2 SMNVEV (reference sequence). CDR3 length: 18 amino acids. The CDR3 DNA reads TGTGCCAGCAGCCCTGGGAGATTAGCGGGATCGTCGCGAGAGACCCAGTACTTC. Translating gives CASSPGRLAGSSRETQYF.

In its sample, this clone was seen once. V gene TRBV28 combines with J gene TRBJ2-3; TRBD2 matches 7 bases. The CDR3 contains 17 residues. J was trimmed by 2 bases and V by 7 bases; bases with no gene match: 15. Germline assignment: CDR1 MDHEN and CDR2 SYDVKM. DNA of the CDR3: TGTGCCAGCACCGTTATGGGGGTGGGGGGGTCCACAGATACGCAGTATTTT. This encodes CASTVMGVGGSTDTQYF.

This clone was observed a single time. The chain joins TRBV6-5 to TRBJ2-1, with D perhaps matching TRBD2 (6 bases). This CDR3 comprises 14 residues. V gave up 6 bases and J gave up 5 bases, with 14 bases separating them. Germline loops: CDR1 MNHEY, CDR2 SVGAGI. As DNA, the CDR3 is TGTGCCAGCAGGCCGGGACTGGCAAACAATGAGCAGTTCTTC. The encoded protein is CASRPGLANNEQFF.

This clone was counted a single time. V is TRBV19 and J is TRBJ2-1; D might be TRBD2 (6 bases). Per germline, CDR1 LNHDA and CDR2 SQIVND (reference sequence). Trimming cost V 1 base and J 9 bases, with 13 bases left between them. The CDR3 has 14 residues. Here the CDR3 reads CASSIGTPGSEQFF. CDR3 DNA sequence: TGTGCCAGTAGTATAGGCACGCCCGGGAGTGAGCAGTTCTTC.

This clone occurred once. The V and J genes are TRBV10-3 and TRBJ2-7; 9 bases are shared with TRBD2. CDR3 length equals 15 residues. The junction had 6 bases not matched to a gene; V was cut back by 2 bases and J by 4 bases. CDR1 and CDR2 (germline): ENHRY, SYGVKD. The CDR3 DNA follows: TGTGCCATCAGTGAGGGGAGCGGGAGGAGGTACGAGCAGTACTTC. Its protein is CAISEGSGRRYEQYF.

The chain couples TRBV27 to TRBJ1-5; D is possibly TRBD1 (5 bases). Trimming stripped 2 bases from V and 2 bases from J, with 13 bases between. The CDR3 has 16 residues. From germline, CDR1 is MNHEY and CDR2 SMNVEV (reference sequence). Here the CDR3 reads CASSLGGALGNQPQHF. In DNA, the CDR3 is TGTGCCAGCAGTTTAGGAGGGGCGCTGGGCAATCAGCCCCAGCATTTT.

The V and J genes are TRBV18 and TRBJ2-3; D is undetermined. V was clipped by 3 bases and J by 1 base, with 8 bases between them. CDR1 is KGHSH and CDR2 is LQKENI in the germline V gene. This CDR3 comprises 14 residues. The DNA of the CDR3 is TGTGCCAGCTCACCGGACCTGGGCACAGATACGCAGTATTTT. It translates to CASSPDLGTDTQYF.

V usage is TRBV30 and J usage is TRBJ1-4; a weak D match, TRBD1 (6 bases). The CDR3 runs to 14 residues. Germline V lookup: CDR1 GTSNPN, CDR2 SVGIG (reference sequence). The V and J ends lost 4 bases and 3 bases respectively, with 12 bases between them. In DNA form, the CDR3 reads TGTGCCTGGATGGGGCGGGGGCCTAATGAAAAACTGTTTTTT. Residues: CAWMGRGPNEKLFF.

J is TRBJ1-2 and V is TRBV9; D gene uncertain. In germline, CDR1 is SGDLS, CDR2 YYNGEE. V lost 4 bases and J 5 bases, leaving 15 bases between the germline ends. The CDR3 runs to 14 residues. CDR3 nucleotide sequence: TGTGCCAGCAGCCTGAGCCCAGTTGGGTATGGCTACACCTTC. As protein: CASSLSPVGYGYTF.

The chain combines TRBV30 with TRBJ1-2; no definite D call. The CDR3 contains 12 residues. Germline V gene data show CDR1 as GTSNPN and CDR2 as SVGIG (reference sequence). With 3 bases removed from V and 7 bases from J, the gap between germline ends came to 12 bases. The CDR3 spells CAWSFTEGGYTF. The CDR3, as DNA: TGTGCCTGGAGCTTTACAGAGGGTGGCTACACCTTC.

This sequence joins TRBV5-4 and TRBJ1-2, with D perhaps matching TRBD1 (5 bases). CDR3 length: 16 amino acids. Germline-derived CDR1 and CDR2 are SGHNT and YYREEE (reference sequence). Between the trimmed V and J ends, which lost 4 bases and 4 bases, there was a span of 20 bases. The CDR3 here is CASSRDPDGGIYGYTF. The CDR3 bases are TGTGCCAGCAGCCGGGATCCTGATGGGGGAATCTATGGCTACACCTTC.

V gene TRBV5-1 combines with J gene TRBJ2-7; perhaps TRBD1 as D (6 bases). Germline CDR1 and CDR2: SGHRS and YFSETQ. This CDR3 contains 16 residues. Trimming left V 7 bases short and J 0 bases short, with 20 bases between. The CDR3 loop is CASFPGHRDPSYEQYF. The CDR3 nucleotides are TGCGCCAGCTTTCCGGGACACCGGGATCCCTCCTACGAGCAGTACTTC. The whole variable domain, filled in from reference TRBV5-1 and TRBJ2-7, reads KAGVTQTPRYLIKTRGQQVTLSCSPISGHRSVSWYQQTPGQGLQFLFEYFSETQRNKGNFPGRFSGRQFSNSRSEMNVSTLELGDSALYLCASFPGHRDPSYEQYFGPGTRLTVT.

This chain uses TRBV7-8 with TRBJ1-5; 7 nucleotides align to TRBD1. CDR3 size: 17 residues. Looked up from germline, CDR1 is SGHVS and CDR2 is FQNEAQ. V lost 5 bases, J lost 1 base, and 11 bases stayed unmatched. This CDR3 reads CASSPSPRGLSNQPQHF. CDR3 DNA: TGTGCCAGCAGCCCCAGCCCCAGGGGGTTGAGCAATCAGCCCCAGCATTTT.

As to this clone: This sample also contains other DNA sequences that code for the same CDR3. V is TRBV4-2 and J is TRBJ1-1; D gene uncertain. CDR1 is LGHNA and CDR2 is YNFKEQ in the germline V gene. The CDR3 loop spans 13 amino acids. Trimming shortened V by 1 base and J by 8 bases, and 11 bases separated the two germline ends. As DNA, the CDR3 is TGTGCCAGCAGCCAAGGACGGGGTCGAGAAGCTTTCTTT. This codes for CASSQGRGREAFF.

The table lists this clone with a count of one. This same CDR3 is encoded by further DNA sequences in the sample. The chain has TRBV2 and TRBJ2-7, with D possibly matching TRBD1 (5 bases). Germline V gene data show CDR1 as SNHLY and CDR2 as FYNNEI. Deletions cut 2 bases from V and 4 bases from J, with 12 bases between. This CDR3 comprises 14 residues. The CDR3 DNA reads as TGTGCCAGCAGTGAACAGGGCAGCTCATACGAGCAGTACTTC. This codes for CASSEQGSSYEQYF.

The chain links TRBV27 to TRBJ2-1; D perhaps matches TRBD2 (5 bases). Germline CDR1 reads MNHEY; CDR2 reads SMNVEV (reference sequence). This CDR3 has 15 amino acids. Trimming shortened V by 5 bases and J by 2 bases, and 13 bases separated the two germline ends. CDR3 amino acids: CASSLRDPTYNEQFF. Here the CDR3 DNA reads TGTGCCAGCAGTCTCCGGGATCCCACCTACAATGAGCAGTTCTTC.

On this clone: The sample has other DNA sequences that encode this CDR3 too. V usage is TRBV2 and J usage is TRBJ2-7; TRBD1 aligns across 7 bases. Germline V gene lookup returns CDR1 SNHLY and CDR2 FYNNEI. CDR3 length: 14 residues. Germline trimming cut 6 bases from V and 0 bases from J; bases unmatched to any gene: 5. As DNA, the CDR3 is TGTGCCAGCAGCGAACAGGGGAGCTCCTACGAGCAGTACTTC. Protein product: CASSEQGSSYEQYF.

The J gene is TRBJ2-3, the V gene TRBV27, with D tentatively TRBD1 (6 bases). The V and J ends lost 4 bases and 9 bases respectively, with 14 bases between them. CDR1 and CDR2 (germline): MNHEY, SMNVEV (reference sequence). The CDR3 length is 13 residues. CDR3 coding DNA: TGTGCCAGCAGTTCGGGAAACAGGGACACGCAGTATTTT. This translates into CASSSGNRDTQYF.

The chain combines TRBV5-4 with TRBJ2-5; weak D call: TRBD2 (5 bases). Looked up from germline, CDR1 is SGHNT and CDR2 is YYREEE (reference sequence). Trimming took off 2 bases at V and 5 bases at J, with 10 bases between the two ends. This CDR3 comprises 13 residues. CDR3 nucleotide sequence: TGTGCCAGCAGCTTTGGACTTGGTGAGACCCAGTACTTC. It codes for CASSFGLGETQYF.